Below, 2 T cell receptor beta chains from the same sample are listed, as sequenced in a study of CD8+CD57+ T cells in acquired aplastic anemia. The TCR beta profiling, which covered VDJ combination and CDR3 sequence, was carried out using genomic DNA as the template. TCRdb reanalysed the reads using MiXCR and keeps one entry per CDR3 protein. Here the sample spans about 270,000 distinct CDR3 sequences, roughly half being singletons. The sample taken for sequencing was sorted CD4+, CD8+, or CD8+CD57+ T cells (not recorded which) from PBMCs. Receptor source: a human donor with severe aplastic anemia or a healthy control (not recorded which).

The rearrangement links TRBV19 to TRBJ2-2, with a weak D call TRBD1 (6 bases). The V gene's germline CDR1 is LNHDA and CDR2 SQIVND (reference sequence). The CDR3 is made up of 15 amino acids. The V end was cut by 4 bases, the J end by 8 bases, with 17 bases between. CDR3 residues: CASSRVSSGTGELFF. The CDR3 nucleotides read TGTGCCAGTAGTAGGGTGAGCTCCGGGACAGGGGAGCTGTTTTTT.

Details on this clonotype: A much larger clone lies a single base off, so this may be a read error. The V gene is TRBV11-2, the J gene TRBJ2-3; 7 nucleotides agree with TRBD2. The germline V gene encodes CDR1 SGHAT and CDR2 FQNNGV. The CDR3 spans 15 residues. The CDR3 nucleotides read TGTGCCAGCGGCTTAGACGGGGGGAGGACAGATACGCAGTATTTT. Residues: CASGLDGGRTDTQYF.